This T cell receptor beta chain was captured by sequencing in a study of blood T cell repertoires in COVID-19. This CDR3 region has 13 residues. Trimming removed 1 base from V and 8 bases from J, with 12 bases in between. Germline lookup yields CDR1 SNHLY and CDR2 FYNNEI. Cohorts were based on clinical histories the participants reported. Generated by immunoSEQ multiplex PCR, the TCRdb table keeps only in-frame clones and is missing some. This sample yields about 200,000 clones, of which approximately 86% are seen a single time; approximately 4.8% belongs to the top ten. This receptor was obtained from a woman in her thirties who had been exposed to COVID-19. Material: PBMCs or T cells enriched from blood (not recorded which). The rearrangement joins TRBV2 to TRBJ2-7, with D possibly being TRBD1 (6 bases). Written as DNA, the CDR3 is TGTGCCAGCAGTGAAGGGTTAGGACAGAAGCAGTACTTC. The encoded protein is CASSEGLGQKQYF. Looking up the rest from reference TRBV2 and TRBJ2-7 gives the full variable domain: EPEVTQTPSHQVTQMGQEVILRCVPISNHLYFYWYRQILGQKVEFLVSFYNNEISEKSEIFDDQFSVERPDGSNFTLKIRSTKLEDSAMYFCASSEGLGQKQYFGPGTRLTVT.